Listed below are T cell receptor beta chains from one sample, sequenced in a study of T-cell memory formation after mild COVID-19. TCRdb analysed the 5' RACE reads with MiXCR anew, one entry per CDR3 protein. Of around 370,000 distinct CDR3 sequences listed, roughly 21% are singletons. The sequenced sample was PBMCs or a T cell subset sorted from them (not recorded which). These receptors all come from an adult woman who had mild COVID-19 (a few samples of this study predate the infection). Cell type and time point are not known. Each CDR3 is given without its conserved first and last residue. Fields, in order: clone size, V gene, J gene, CDR3 length, CDR3 protein. The size entry is marked missing in some rows and otherwise reads once, few, many or a size class.

NA,TRBV3-1,TRBJ2-7,14,ASSQVSASGSYEQY
NA,TRBV6-1,TRBJ1-3,13,ASSASPSSGNTIY
NA,TRBV20-1,TRBJ2-7,12,SAILTGSSYEQY
NA,TRBV12-3/TRBV12-4,TRBJ2-4,16,ASGPGQGASGAKNIQY
few,TRBV30,TRBJ2-7,9,AWSVGSEQY
NA,TRBV7-6,TRBJ2-2,14,ASSLAGALRTGELF
few,TRBV12-3/TRBV12-4,TRBJ2-2,13,ASSHRGKSTGELF
few,TRBV29-1,TRBJ2-3,9,SVAPTDTQY
few,TRBV19,TRBJ1-1,13,ASSDSGFWGTEAF
NA,TRBV20-1,TRBJ2-1,13,SARVGTSGGNEQF
many,TRBV20-1,TRBJ2-2,17,SARVQQGTSGRYTGELF
few,TRBV7-9,TRBJ2-3,14,ASSPILTGSTDTQY
few,TRBV6-5,TRBJ2-5,13,ASSYSHDRGETQY
few,TRBV9,TRBJ2-5,13,ASSVGVGLQETQY
NA,TRBV24-1,TRBJ2-1,14,ATSDASGGFYNEQF
few,TRBV29-1,TRBJ1-1,12,SVEVRGRNTEAF
NA,TRBV5-5,TRBJ2-7,13,ASSLGQGNSYEQY
NA,TRBV10-3,TRBJ1-2,11,AISESTGDGYT
NA,TRBV9,TRBJ2-7,13,ASSVKTGSPYEQY
many,TRBV18,TRBJ2-7,11,ASSPSSSYEQY
NA,TRBV27,TRBJ2-2,15,ASSSYPGEALAGELF
NA,TRBV7-9,TRBJ2-7,13,ASSSGTADSYEQY
many,TRBV7-2,TRBJ2-1,11,ASSPRGPHEQF
few,TRBV30,TRBJ1-3,12,AWSSDISGNTIY
once,TRBV24-1,TRBJ2-1,15,ATSDTGTGGFGNEQF
NA,TRBV4-2,TRBJ2-2,16,ASSQGGRFGGYIGELF
many,TRBV4-1,TRBJ2-1,10,ASSQDHREQF
NA,TRBV5-1,TRBJ2-5,13,ASSVDRGDLETQY
NA,TRBV10-3,TRBJ2-1,13,AISKSSGIDNEQF
NA,TRBV27,TRBJ2-7,12,ASSSGQAHYEQY
NA,TRBV3-1,TRBJ1-2,14,ASSQDLLQVYHGYT
NA,TRBV29-1,TRBJ2-3,15,SVEVSRGSVGPDTQY
NA,TRBV7-9,TRBJ1-2,13,ASSIPGTGPYGYT
few,TRBV12-3/TRBV12-4,TRBJ2-1,14,ASSVRLAGDYNEQF
few,TRBV7-9,TRBJ2-3,15,ASSLGAVGASTDTQY
NA,TRBV11-3,TRBJ1-2,13,ASSRTGTAVYGYT
NA,TRBV20-1,TRBJ1-2,11,SARDSGDYGYT